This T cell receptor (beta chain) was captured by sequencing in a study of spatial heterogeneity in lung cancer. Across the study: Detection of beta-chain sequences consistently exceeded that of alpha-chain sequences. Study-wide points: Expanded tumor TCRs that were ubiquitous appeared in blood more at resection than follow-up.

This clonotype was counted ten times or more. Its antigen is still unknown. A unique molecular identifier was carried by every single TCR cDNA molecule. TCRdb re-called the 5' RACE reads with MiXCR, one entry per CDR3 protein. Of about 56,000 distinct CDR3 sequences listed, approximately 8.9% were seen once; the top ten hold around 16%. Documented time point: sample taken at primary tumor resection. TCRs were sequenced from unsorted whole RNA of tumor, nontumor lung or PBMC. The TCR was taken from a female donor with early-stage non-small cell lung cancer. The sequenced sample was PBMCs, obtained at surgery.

CDR3 DNA sequence: TGTGCCAGCAGCCCCGGCCTTAGCAATCAGCCCCAGCATTTT. Protein: CASSPGLSNQPQHF. The V gene is TRBV6-5, the J gene TRBJ1-5, with no clear D. V lost 6 bases, J lost 0 bases, and 9 bases lay in between. Per germline, CDR1 MNHEY and CDR2 SVGAGI. There are 14 residues in the CDR3.